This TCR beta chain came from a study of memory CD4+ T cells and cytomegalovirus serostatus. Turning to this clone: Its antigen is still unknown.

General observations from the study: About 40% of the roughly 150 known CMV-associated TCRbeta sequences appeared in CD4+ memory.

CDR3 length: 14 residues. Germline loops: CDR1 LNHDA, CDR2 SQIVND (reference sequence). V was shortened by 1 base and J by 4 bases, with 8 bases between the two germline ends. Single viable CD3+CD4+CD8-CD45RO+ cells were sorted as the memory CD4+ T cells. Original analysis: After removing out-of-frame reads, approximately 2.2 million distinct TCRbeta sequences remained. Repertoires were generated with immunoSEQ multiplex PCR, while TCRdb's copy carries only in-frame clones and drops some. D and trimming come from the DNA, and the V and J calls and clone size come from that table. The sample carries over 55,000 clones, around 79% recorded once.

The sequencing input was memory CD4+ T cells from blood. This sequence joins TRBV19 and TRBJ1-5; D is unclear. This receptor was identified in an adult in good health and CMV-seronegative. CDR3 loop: CASSIVRRNQPQHF. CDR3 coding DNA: TGTGCCAGTAGTATAGTCCGCCGGAATCAGCCCCAGCATTTT.